The rows below give T cell receptor beta chains drawn from one sample of a study of blood T cells in healthy people across ages. TCRdb processed the 5' RACE reads anew with MiXCR; each CDR3 protein has one entry. The sample has about 730,000 distinct CDR3 sequences; 40% to 45% are singletons. The sample comprised blood. The receptors come from a woman aged 55 to 70 in good health. Both conserved end residues are part of each CDR3. D genes are given only for firm matches. The size field is filled for only some rows; it gives once, few, many or a size class.

TRBJ2-7 | many | TRBV28 | TRBD2 | TGTGCCAGCAGTTTACCCGGACTAGCGGGAGCTTACGAGCAGTACTTC | CASSLPGLAGAYEQYF
TRBJ1-4 | - | TRBV7-9 | - | TGTGCCAGCAGCACCGGGCTTGAGCAGTTTTTT | CASSTGLEQFF
TRBJ2-1 | many | TRBV6-2/TRBV6-3 | - | TGTGCCAGCAGTTCCCTAGGTAGTGAGCAGTTCTTC | CASSSLGSEQFF
TRBJ2-7 | - | TRBV27 | TRBD1 | TGTGCCAGCAGTCGCCGCAGGGGGACCTACGAGCAGTACTTC | CASSRRRGTYEQYF
TRBJ2-5 | - | TRBV29-1 | - | TGCAGCGTCCCTGAGGGCTACGCCGCCAGTCAAGAGACCCAGTACTTC | CSVPEGYAASQETQYF
TRBJ2-7 | - | TRBV6-5 | TRBD1 | TGTGCCAGCAGTTACTCGGGCACAGGGGCTAACTACGAGCAGTACTTC | CASSYSGTGANYEQYF
TRBJ2-1 | - | TRBV27 | - | TGTGCCAGCAGTCCCGCCGGGGAAGGGGGCAATGAGCAGTTCTTC | CASSPAGEGGNEQFF
TRBJ2-5 | few | TRBV20-1 | TRBD1 | TGCAGTGCTCCCTCCGTGGGGCCAGGGGGAGAGACCCAGTACTTC | CSAPSVGPGGETQYF
TRBJ2-1 | - | TRBV5-1 | TRBD1 | TGCGCCAGCAGCAGATCCGGGACAGGAGGGAATGAGCAGTTCTTC | CASSRSGTGGNEQFF
TRBJ2-1 | - | TRBV24-1 | - | TGTGCCACCAGCCGGGGCGTGAACAATGAGCAGTTCTTC | CATSRGVNNEQFF
TRBJ2-5 | - | TRBV20-1 | - | TGCAGTGCTAGAGGGACTCTTGGTGGAGAGACCCAGTACTTC | CSARGTLGGETQYF
TRBJ2-1 | - | TRBV16 | TRBD1 | TGTACCAGCAGCCAAGGACAGGGGTGGAATGAGCAGTTCTTC | CTSSQGQGWNEQFF
TRBJ2-3 | - | TRBV7-2 | - | TGTGCCAGCAGCCGATCCGGGACAAAGGGTGCAGATACGCAGTATTTT | CASSRSGTKGADTQYF
TRBJ1-1 | - | TRBV6-2/TRBV6-3 | - | TGTGCCAGCAGTTACGGTTCCGGGACCCAGGGCACTGAAGCTTTCTTT | CASSYGSGTQGTEAFF
TRBJ1-4 | - | TRBV7-9 | - | TGTGCCAGCAGCCGGACAACTAATGAAAAACTGTTTTTT | CASSRTTNEKLFF
TRBJ2-4 | - | TRBV5-6 | - | TGTGCCAGCTTCGGACCCAAAAACATTCAGTACTTC | CASFGPKNIQYF
TRBJ2-1 | few | TRBV11-3 | TRBD2 | TGTGCCAGCAGCTCCGGGACTAGCGGGAGTTTTGTCGGTAAGCAGTTCTTC | CASSSGTSGSFVGKQFF
TRBJ2-1 | - | TRBV7-6 | TRBD2 | TGTGCCAGCAGCTTAGATCAGCGGGATCACAATGAGCAGTTCTTC | CASSLDQRDHNEQFF
TRBJ2-3 | few | TRBV12-3/TRBV12-4 | - | TGTGCCAGCAGGGACGTAGCTAGCACAGATGTGCAGTATTTT | CASRDVASTDVQYF
TRBJ2-7 | - | TRBV20-1 | - | TGCAGTGCTAGAGATCATTACGGGCCGGCGGTCTACGAGCAGTACTTC | CSARDHYGPAVYEQYF
TRBJ2-1 | few | TRBV28 | TRBD1 | TGTGCCAGCAGTCCCACAGGGGCAAATGAGCAGTTCTTC | CASSPTGANEQFF
TRBJ2-5 | - | TRBV9 | TRBD2 | TGTGCCAGCAGCGTAGAGGGCGGGGGGGCCCGAGAGACCCAGTACTTC | CASSVEGGGARETQYF
TRBJ1-1 | - | TRBV20-1 | TRBD1 | TGCAGTGCTCAGCAGGGGGCAGGGACTGAAGCTTTCTTT | CSAQQGAGTEAFF
TRBJ2-1 | few | TRBV7-3 | - | TGTGCCAGCAGAGACGCTTACAATGAGCAGTTCTTC | CASRDAYNEQFF
TRBJ1-2 | few | TRBV4-3 | - | TGCGCCAGCAGCCAAGAAAGTACTACTAACTATGGCTACACCTTC | CASSQESTTNYGYTF
TRBJ1-4 | - | TRBV6-6 | - | TGTGCCAGCAGTTATGGCGCAACTAATGAAAAACTGTTTTTT | CASSYGATNEKLFF
TRBJ2-1 | - | TRBV9 | - | TGTGCCAGCAGCGTACCCCAGGCGGGACCCTCCATAGGGAATGAGCAGTTCTTC | CASSVPQAGPSIGNEQFF
TRBJ2-3 | - | TRBV20-1 | - | TGCAGTGCCCCGGGCAACACAGATACGCAGTATTTT | CSAPGNTDTQYF
TRBJ2-1 | - | TRBV10-3 | TRBD1 | TGTGCCATGGCCCGGGACAGGGGGTTCGATGAGCAGTTCTTC | CAMARDRGFDEQFF
TRBJ2-5 | - | TRBV3-1 | - | TGTGCCAGCAGGCGAAACCAAGAGACCCAGTACTTC | CASRRNQETQYF
TRBJ2-3 | - | TRBV12-3/TRBV12-4 | - | TGTGCCAGCAGTGTCGGAGGGGCCGGAGATTCGCAGTATTTT | CASSVGGAGDSQYF
TRBJ2-7 | - | TRBV14 | - | TGTGCCAGCAGCCAAGCCTCCGCACCCGCCTACGAGCAGTACTTC | CASSQASAPAYEQYF
TRBJ1-5 | - | TRBV6-1 | - | TGTGCCAGCAGTGATTCGGTTATTCAGCCCCAGCATTTT | CASSDSVIQPQHF